This T cell receptor (beta chain) stems from a study of control samples from healthy donors and cancer patients. V gave up 0 bases and J gave up 4 bases, with 22 bases separating them. This CDR3 has 18 residues. Germline loops: CDR1 SSHAT, CDR2 FNYEAQ (reference sequence). The assay was immunoSEQ multiplex PCR, and TCRdb's table has in-frame clones only and misses some. Of about 180,000 clones in the sample, 90% are singletons; the top ten hold 1.4%. The chain is built from TRBV7-7 and TRBJ2-7; D call uncertain. The TCR sequence derives from a woman in her forties or fifties in good health. The specimen was blood. CDR3 sequence reads: CASSLARNWALKGYEQYF. CDR3 nucleotide sequence: TGTGCCAGCAGCTTAGCTCGGAATTGGGCGCTGAAAGGATACGAGCAGTACTTC.